The T cell receptor (beta chain) under discussion was sequenced for a study of cytomegalovirus exposure and HLA in healthy donors. The overall study: One earlier analysis, a look at 150 million to 200 million T cells, found 117 million unique TCR beta sequences.

Study results and caveats: An analysis that was carried out later associated fewer than 20,000 TCR beta sequences with HLA alleles at 0.05 false discovery rate. Reports described diagnosis of cytomegalovirus status by the classifier as highly specific and sensitive.

Germline V gene sequence: CDR1 SGHTA, CDR2 FQGNSA. Trimming cost V 5 bases and J 6 bases, with 18 bases left between them. The CDR3 extends over 15 amino acids. Concerning this clone: As yet, its antigen is unknown.

PCR was performed using 60 Vbeta and 13 Jbeta primers. Repertoires were generated with immunoSEQ multiplex PCR, while TCRdb's copy carries only in-frame clones and drops some. Altogether around 65,000 clones are present, 62% being singletons, with the ten largest covering about 3%. The receptor comes from a man aged 25-45 years in good health and CMV-seronegative. Material for sequencing was PBMCs. The chain carries TRBV7-2 and TRBJ2-3; a possible D gene is TRBD2 (5 bases). CDR3 loop: CASSHGLSSADTQYF. CDR3 sequence (DNA): TGTGCCAGCAGCCACGGGCTTAGTAGCGCCGATACGCAGTATTTT.